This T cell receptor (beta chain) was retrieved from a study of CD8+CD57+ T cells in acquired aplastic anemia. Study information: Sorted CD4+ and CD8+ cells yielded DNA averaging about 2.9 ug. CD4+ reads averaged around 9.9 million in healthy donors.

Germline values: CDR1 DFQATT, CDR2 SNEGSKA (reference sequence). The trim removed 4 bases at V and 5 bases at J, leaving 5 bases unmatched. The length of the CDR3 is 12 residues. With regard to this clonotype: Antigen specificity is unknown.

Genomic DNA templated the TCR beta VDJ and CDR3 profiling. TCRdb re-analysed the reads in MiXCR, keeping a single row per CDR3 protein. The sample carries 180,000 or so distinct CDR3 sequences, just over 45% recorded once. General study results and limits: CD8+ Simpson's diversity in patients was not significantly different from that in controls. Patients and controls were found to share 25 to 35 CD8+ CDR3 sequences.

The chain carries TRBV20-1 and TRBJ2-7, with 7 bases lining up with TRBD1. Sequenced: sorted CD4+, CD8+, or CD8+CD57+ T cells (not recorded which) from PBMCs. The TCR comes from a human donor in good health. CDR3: CSAKTGSNEQYF. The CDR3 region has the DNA TGCAGTGCTAAGACAGGGTCTAACGAGCAGTACTTC.